The 30 T cell receptor beta chains reported below all come from one sample, sequenced in a study of blood T cell repertoires in COVID-19. This table comes from immunoSEQ multiplex PCR, and its TCRdb copy is limited to in-frame clones, with some not included. The table has approximately 300,000 clones, roughly 90% seen once. Sequenced: PBMCs or T cells enriched from blood (not recorded which). These receptor sequences come from a woman aged 25 to 39 who had been exposed to COVID-19.

Turning to this clone: One end of the junction fails to match germline, which may point to a read error. This sequence joins TRBV7-2 and TRBJ2-1; the match to TRBD2 covers 15 bases. This CDR3 is 16 amino acids long. Germline assignment: CDR1 SGHTA and CDR2 FQGNSA. CDR3 region: CASRLGLAGGVNEQFF. CDR3 DNA: TGTGCCAGCAGGTTAGGACTAGCGGGGGGGGTCAATGAGCAGTTCTTC.

Remarks on this clone: The sample holds other DNA sequences that translate to the same CDR3. V usage is TRBV7-2 and J usage is TRBJ2-2; D might be TRBD1 (6 bases). Per the germline V gene, CDR1 is SGHTA and CDR2 is FQGNSA. CDR3 length: 14 amino acids. Trimming shortened V by 3 bases and J by 3 bases, and 8 bases separated the two germline ends. CDR3 loop: CASSFSGDTGELFF. The DNA of the CDR3 is TGTGCCAGCAGCTTTTCAGGGGACACCGGGGAGCTGTTTTTT.

V is TRBV18 and J is TRBJ1-3; D uncertain. From germline, CDR1 is KGHSH and CDR2 LQKENI. The CDR3 has 14 residues. With 3 bases removed from V and 4 bases from J, the gap between germline ends came to 10 bases. CDR3 coding DNA: TGTGCCAGCTCACCGGAGCCTCCCGGAAACACCATATATTTT. It translates to CASSPEPPGNTIYF. Full variable domain (outside the CDR3, taken from reference TRBV18 and TRBJ1-3): NAGVMQNPRHLVRRRGQEARLRCSPMKGHSHVYWYRQLPEEGLKFMVYLQKENIIDESGMPKERFSAEFPKEGPSILRIQQVVRGDSAAYFCASSPEPPGNTIYFGEGSWLTVV.

The chain has TRBV12-3 or TRBV12-4 and TRBJ1-1; tentative D call: TRBD1 (6 bases). This CDR3 contains 13 residues. The V and J ends lost 7 bases and 4 bases respectively, with 13 bases between them. DNA of the CDR3: TGTGCCAGCACCTGGGGGGGCCTCACTGAAGCTTTCTTT. Its protein product is CASTWGGLTEAFF.

The chain carries TRBV7-9 and TRBJ1-2; 7 bases align to TRBD1. This CDR3 has 15 residues. Trimming removed 1 base from V and 7 bases from J; junction bases left unmatched: 9. Germline-derived CDR1 and CDR2 are SEHNR and FQNEAQ (reference sequence). In nucleotides, the CDR3 is TGTGCCAGCAGCTTAGAAGGGGGCGATTTGCGTGGCTACACCTTC. It is translated as CASSLEGGDLRGYTF.

The chain joins TRBV2 to TRBJ2-5; 9 bases agree with TRBD1. The trim removed 10 bases at V and 5 bases at J, leaving 5 bases unmatched. This CDR3 has 12 amino acids. Germline-derived CDR1 and CDR2 are SNHLY and FYNNEI. The CDR3 sequence: CATTDRGETQYF. The CDR3 DNA sequence: TGTGCCACCACGGACAGGGGTGAGACCCAGTACTTC.

This clone showed up just a few times. V usage is TRBV14 and J usage is TRBJ1-2, with a possible D match to TRBD1 (5 bases). The CDR3 is 13 residues long. The germline V and J ends were trimmed by 5 bases and 5 bases, with 12 bases remaining between them. The germline V gene has CDR1 SGHDN and CDR2 FVKESK. CDR3 protein: CASSFGGVYGYTF. The CDR3 DNA is TGTGCCAGCAGCTTTGGGGGGGTTTATGGCTACACCTTC.

The chain is built from TRBV7-6 and TRBJ1-1; possibly TRBD1 for D (5 bases). CDR1 SGHVS and CDR2 FNYEAQ come from the germline V gene. The CDR3 length is 13 residues. The ends were cut back, 5 bases at V and 1 base at J, with 8 bases in the middle. The CDR3 bases are TGTGCCAGCAGCCCACAGGAGAACACTGAAGCTTTCTTT. This codes for CASSPQENTEAFF.

V gene TRBV19 combines with J gene TRBJ1-2; no clear D. Germline-derived CDR1 and CDR2 are LNHDA and SQIVND (reference sequence). Trimming removed 5 bases at V and 8 bases at J, with 9 bases between. This CDR3 region has 11 residues. The CDR3 DNA sequence: TGTGCCAGTAGTTTGTCTCGGGGCTACACCTTC. Translated: CASSLSRGYTF.

CDR3 region: CASGLVRSSGNTIYF. The CDR3 DNA follows: TGTGCTAGTGGTTTGGTACGGAGCTCTGGAAACACCATATATTTT. The V gene is TRBV12-5, the J gene TRBJ1-3; D gene unclear. The CDR3 spans 15 residues. Trimming left V 0 bases short and J 0 bases short, with 6 bases between. Germline lookup yields CDR1 LGHNT and CDR2 FRNRAP.

The V call is TRBV3-1 (or the pseudogene TRBV3-2), the J call TRBJ2-1; 8 bases are shared with TRBD2. V trimming: 3 bases; J trimming: 0 bases; junction bases outside the gene matches: 4. The CDR3 is 16 amino acids. From germline, CDR1 is LGHDT and CDR2 YNNKEL (reference sequence). The CDR3, as DNA: TGTGCCAGCAGCCATCGCCGGGGGGGCTCCTACAATGAGCAGTTCTTC. Its protein is CASSHRRGGSYNEQFF.

The chain uses TRBV7-8 and TRBJ1-2; the D is unclear. Trimming cost V 1 base and J 4 bases, with 10 bases left between them. Germline V gives CDR1 SGHVS, CDR2 FQNEAQ. This CDR3 has 14 amino acids. The CDR3: CASSLGFSGYGYTF. CDR3 DNA sequence: TGTGCCAGCAGCTTAGGTTTTTCGGGCTATGGCTACACCTTC.

The CDR3 region has the DNA TGCGCCAGCAGCGTGGGACGGGGGACCTACGAGCAGTACTTC. This gives the protein CASSVGRGTYEQYF. This chain joins TRBV5-1 and TRBJ2-7, with D perhaps TRBD2 (6 bases). Germline V gene sequence: CDR1 SGHRS, CDR2 YFSETQ. Trimming removed 4 bases at V and 2 bases at J, with 13 bases between. The CDR3 spans 14 residues.

The chain is built from TRBV4-1 and TRBJ1-5; 11 nucleotides line up with TRBD1. J gave up 7 bases and V 1 base, and 3 bases lay outside the gene matches. CDR1 and CDR2 (germline): MGHRA, YSYEKL. The CDR3 has 15 residues. The CDR3 DNA reads as TGCGCCAGCAGCCAAGCGGGACAGGGGGACCAGCCCCAGCATTTT. As protein: CASSQAGQGDQPQHF.

The chain couples TRBV24-1 to TRBJ2-3; D is ambiguous. Deletions cut 4 bases from V and 2 bases from J, with 15 bases between. The CDR3 has 16 amino acids. The germline V gene has CDR1 KGHDR and CDR2 SFDVKD. The CDR3: CATSDAMARLTDTQYF. Here the CDR3 DNA reads TGTGCCACCAGTGACGCAATGGCCAGACTCACAGATACGCAGTATTTT.

V and J are TRBV11-3 and TRBJ2-3, with 8 positions matching TRBD2. CDR1 is SGHNT and CDR2 is YENEEA in the germline V gene. This CDR3 is built from 14 residues. J was trimmed by 0 bases and V by 5 bases; bases with no gene match: 1. CDR3 amino acids: CASSPGGSTDTQYF. The CDR3 bases are TGTGCCAGCAGCCCGGGGGGGAGCACAGATACGCAGTATTTT.

The V and J genes are TRBV9 and TRBJ1-2, with 10 bases lining up with TRBD1. Germline trimming cut 3 bases from V and 3 bases from J; bases unmatched to any gene: 5. The germline V gene encodes CDR1 SGDLS and CDR2 YYNGEE. The CDR3 totals 15 residues. The CDR3 DNA reads as TGTGCCAGCAGCGACGGGACAGGGGCCTACTATGGCTACACCTTC. This encodes CASSDGTGAYYGYTF.

V is TRBV10-3 and J is TRBJ2-3; D is perhaps TRBD1 (6 bases). The CDR3 length is 13 residues. Germline CDR1 ENHRY, CDR2 SYGVKD. Between the trimmed V and J ends, which lost 11 bases and 3 bases, there was a span of 15 bases. The CDR3 DNA sequence: TGTGCCGCCCGGACAGATAGAACAGATACGCAGTATTTT. Translated, it gives CAARTDRTDTQYF.

The rearrangement joins TRBV5-1 to TRBJ1-5; no definite D call. Trimming stripped 7 bases from V and 0 bases from J, with 11 bases between. The germline gives CDR1 SGHRS, CDR2 YFSETQ. CDR3 length: 14 amino acids. CDR3 residues: CASRSLISNQPQHF. CDR3 nucleotide sequence: TGCGCCAGCCGGAGCCTAATTAGCAATCAGCCCCAGCATTTT. Variable domain in full (rest from reference TRBV5-1 and TRBJ1-5): KAGVTQTPRYLIKTRGQQVTLSCSPISGHRSVSWYQQTPGQGLQFLFEYFSETQRNKGNFPGRFSGRQFSNSRSEMNVSTLELGDSALYLCASRSLISNQPQHFGDGTRLSIL.

This clone was found once. The CDR3 bases are TGTGCCAGCAGTCCAGGGGTTGGGGGCCTAACTGAAGCTTTCTTT. As protein: CASSPGVGGLTEAFF. The rearrangement links TRBV7-9 to TRBJ1-1, with D possibly being TRBD1 (6 bases). There are 15 residues in the CDR3. In germline, CDR1 is SEHNR, CDR2 FQNEAQ (reference sequence). Between the trimmed V and J ends, which lost 6 bases and 5 bases, there was a span of 19 bases.

The CDR3 DNA sequence: TGTGCCAGCAGCTTGGTTTGGGGCGGGGGCACTGAAGCTTTCTTT. Residues: CASSLVWGGGTEAFF. This chain joins TRBV5-4 and TRBJ1-1, with D perhaps matching TRBD1 (5 bases). V lost 0 bases, J lost 4 bases, and 13 bases lay in between. The germline CDR1 and CDR2 sequences are SGHNT and YYREEE (reference sequence). The length of the CDR3 is 15 residues.

The genes are TRBV29-1 and TRBJ1-2; tentatively, D is TRBD1 (5 bases). Trimming stripped 7 bases from V and 2 bases from J, with 14 bases between. The CDR3 has 13 residues. Germline V gene lookup returns CDR1 SQVTM and CDR2 ANQGSEA. The CDR3 loop reads CSALGGGNYGYTF. The CDR3 nucleotides read TGCAGCGCTCTGGGCGGGGGGAACTATGGCTACACCTTC.

The chain joins TRBV7-9 to TRBJ2-7, with TRBD1 matching 9 bases. The V gene end was trimmed by 4 bases and the J gene end by 2 bases; junction bases not matched to a gene: 6. Looked up from germline, CDR1 is SEHNR and CDR2 is FQNEAQ (reference sequence). The CDR3 runs to 15 residues. CDR3 nucleotides: TGTGCCAGCAGCTCACCGGGACAGGGAGCCTACGAGCAGTACTTC. It codes for CASSSPGQGAYEQYF.

The V and J genes are TRBV11-2 and TRBJ1-1; a possible D gene is TRBD1 (6 bases). V was pared by 0 bases and J by 0 bases, with 20 bases between. In germline, CDR1 is SGHAT, CDR2 FQNNGV. This CDR3 comprises 19 residues. CDR3 bases: TGTGCCAGCAGCTTAGATCAGGTAGGGGGAGAGAACCTGAACACTGAAGCTTTCTTT. This codes for CASSLDQVGGENLNTEAFF.

This sequence joins TRBV5-4 and TRBJ1-1, with 7 bases fitting TRBD1. CDR3 size: 14 residues. CDR1 SGHNT and CDR2 YYREEE come from the germline V gene (reference sequence). V lost 4 bases, J lost 1 base, and 4 bases stayed unmatched. The CDR3 loop is CASSMTGTNTEAFF. For the CDR3, the DNA is TGTGCCAGCAGCATGACAGGGACGAACACTGAAGCTTTCTTT.

The rearrangement joins TRBV5-6 to TRBJ2-7; 9 bases align to TRBD1. CDR1 is SGHDT and CDR2 is YYEEEE in the germline V gene. With 0 bases clipped from V and 2 bases from J, the junction kept 0 bases outside the gene matches. CDR3 length equals 14 residues. This CDR3 is CASSLGTGAYEQYF. As DNA, the CDR3 is TGTGCCAGCAGCTTGGGGACAGGGGCCTACGAGCAGTACTTC.

J is TRBJ1-2 and V is TRBV12-3 or TRBV12-4; maybe TRBD1 (6 bases). This CDR3 has 13 residues. Trimming left V 4 bases short and J 2 bases short, with 8 bases between. The CDR3 DNA sequence: TGTGCCAGCAGTTGGCAGGGGAACTATGGCTACACCTTC. Amino acids: CASSWQGNYGYTF.

V and J are TRBV5-4 and TRBJ1-1; TRBD1 aligns across 8 bases. This CDR3 spans 15 amino acids. After removal of 2 bases from V and 3 bases from J, the junction contained 6 bases not matched to a gene. The germline gives CDR1 SGHNT, CDR2 YYREEE (reference sequence). DNA of the CDR3: TGTGCCAGCAGCTTTGGGACCAGGGGGCACACTGAAGCTTTCTTT. Translated, it gives CASSFGTRGHTEAFF.

The chain employs TRBV6-6 and TRBJ2-7, with D perhaps TRBD2 (5 bases). The germline V and J ends were trimmed by 1 base and 6 bases, with 19 bases remaining between them. The CDR3 length is 16 residues. The germline V gene encodes CDR1 MNHNY and CDR2 SVGAGI (reference sequence). CDR3 loop: CASSYLPGMSGSEQYF. The CDR3 DNA reads as TGTGCCAGCAGTTACTTACCGGGTATGTCGGGGTCCGAGCAGTACTTC.

J is TRBJ2-7 and V is TRBV7-6; TRBD1 is a possible D gene (6 bases). The length of the CDR3 is 15 residues. The germline gives CDR1 SGHVS, CDR2 FNYEAQ. V lost 5 bases and J lost 5, with 19 bases in between. CDR3 DNA: TGTGCCAGCAGCCCAGGGGTCAGGGTTAGCCACGAGCAGTACTTC. Translation: CASSPGVRVSHEQYF.